This T cell receptor (beta chain) was retrieved from a study of cytomegalovirus exposure and HLA in healthy donors. Study results and caveats: 150 to 200 TCR beta chains were listed as cytomegalovirus-associated.

The PCR had 60 Vbeta and 13 Jbeta primers. The repertoire was sequenced with immunoSEQ multiplex PCR; TCRdb's copy has only in-frame clones and lacks some. This sample has 140,000 to 150,000 clones; approximately 78% occur once, and the top ten carry about 2.4%. Details on this clone: The target antigen is unknown.

Looked up from germline, CDR1 is MNHEY and CDR2 is SMNVEV (reference sequence). With 8 bases removed from V and 0 bases from J, the gap between germline ends came to 14 bases. CDR3 length: 15 amino acids. The chain has TRBV27 and TRBJ1-3; no clear D. This sequence was found in a woman younger than 30 in good health and CMV-seropositive. Input material: PBMCs. The CDR3 region is CASGRSHYSGNTIYF. CDR3 in DNA: TGTGCCAGCGGGAGATCCCATTACTCTGGAAACACCATATATTTT.